The subject of this entry is one T cell receptor (beta chain). Antigen unknown. Amplified TCR beta CDR3 regions came from RNA transcripts. Carried out on the TCR CDR3, a first-round RT-PCR used the HTBI primer set. TCRdb processed the multiplex PCR reads anew with MiXCR; each CDR3 protein has one entry. The sample has hundreds of thousands of distinct CDR3 sequences, over 35% seen once; the top ten hold around 32%. This specimen comes from a study of T cells in Graves' hyperthyroidism and ophthalmopathy. Study outcomes and limitations: Through a model of 13 V-J features, ophthalmopathy was separated from stable hyperthyroidism.

The authors deemed Graves' hyperthyroidism stable absent ophthalmopathy progression within 18 months. Each patient was aged 18 to 65 and had newly diagnosed hyperthyroidism of under 2 months' duration. This receptor was obtained from a woman aged 40-49 years with Graves' hyperthyroidism. The sample was blood.

The CDR3 nucleotides read TGTGCCAGCAGTCTCAACGTCAGGGGTAATTCACCCCTCCACTTT. Translated: CASSLNVRGNSPLHF. The rearrangement joins TRBV25-1 to TRBJ1-6; possible D gene TRBD1, 6 bases. V was cut by 5 bases and J by 6 bases, with 14 bases left in between. The CDR3 consists of 15 residues. The germline CDR1 and CDR2 sequences are MGHDK and SYGVNS.